This record looks at one TCR delta chain sequence and its context. TCRdb redid the clone calls on the RT-PCR reads with CATT. The table has under 1,500 delta-chain clones, under 2% seen once. The data belong to a study of gamma-delta T cells after stem cell transplantation. Trimming pared 0 bases from V and 13 bases from J, leaving 23 bases between. This CDR3 spans 15 amino acids. Germline CDR1 and CDR2: GEAIGNYY and EKD. The sequence derives from a human donor. It is not recorded whose cells these are; they may come from a transplant donor. Material for sequencing was gamma-delta T cells. The rearrangement joins TRDV2 to TRDJ1; D might be TRDD3 (5 bases). The chain's CDR3 is CACDTVGPNTDKPIF. DNA for the CDR3: TGTGCCTGTGACACCGTGGGGCCTAACACCGATAAGCCCATCTTT.